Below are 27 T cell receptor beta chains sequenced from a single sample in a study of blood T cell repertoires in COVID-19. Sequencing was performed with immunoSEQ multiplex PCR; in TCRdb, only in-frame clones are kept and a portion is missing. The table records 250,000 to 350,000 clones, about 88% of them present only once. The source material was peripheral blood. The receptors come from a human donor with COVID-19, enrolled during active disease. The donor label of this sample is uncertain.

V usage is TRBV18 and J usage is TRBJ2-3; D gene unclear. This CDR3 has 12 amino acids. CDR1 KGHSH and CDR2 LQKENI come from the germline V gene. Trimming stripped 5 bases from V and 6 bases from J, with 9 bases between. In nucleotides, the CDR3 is TGTGCCAGCTCAGACGTTAGCGATACGCAGTATTTT. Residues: CASSDVSDTQYF.

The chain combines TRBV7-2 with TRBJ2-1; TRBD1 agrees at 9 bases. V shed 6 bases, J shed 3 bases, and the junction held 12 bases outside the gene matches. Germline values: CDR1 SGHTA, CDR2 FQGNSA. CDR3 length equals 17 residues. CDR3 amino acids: CASSPMTGTGFYNEQFF. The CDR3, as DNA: TGTGCCAGCAGTCCTATGACCGGGACAGGGTTCTACAATGAGCAGTTCTTC. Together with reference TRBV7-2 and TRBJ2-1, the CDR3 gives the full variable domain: GAGVSQSPSNKVTEKGKDVELRCDPISGHTALYWYRQSLGQGLEFLIYFQGNSAPDKSGLPSDRFSAERTGGSVSTLTIQRTQQEDSAVYLCASSPMTGTGFYNEQFFGPGTRLTVL.

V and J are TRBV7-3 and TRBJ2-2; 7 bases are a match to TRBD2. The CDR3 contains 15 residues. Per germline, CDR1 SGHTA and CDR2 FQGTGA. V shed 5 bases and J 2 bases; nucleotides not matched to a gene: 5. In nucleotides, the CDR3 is TGTGCCAGCAGCCGGGACTACGCTAACACCGGGGAGCTGTTTTTT. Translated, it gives CASSRDYANTGELFF.

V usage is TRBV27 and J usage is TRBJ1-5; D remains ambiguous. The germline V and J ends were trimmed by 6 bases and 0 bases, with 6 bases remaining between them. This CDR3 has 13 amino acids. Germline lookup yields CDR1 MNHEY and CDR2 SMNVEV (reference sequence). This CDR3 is CASSTASNQPQHF. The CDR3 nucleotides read TGTGCCAGCAGCACAGCTAGCAATCAGCCCCAGCATTTT.

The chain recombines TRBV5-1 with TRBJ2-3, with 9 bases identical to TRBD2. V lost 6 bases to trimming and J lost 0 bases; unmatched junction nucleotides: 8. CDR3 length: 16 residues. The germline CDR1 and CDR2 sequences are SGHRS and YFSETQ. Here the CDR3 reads CASTDFSGSSTDTQYF. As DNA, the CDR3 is TGCGCCAGCACCGACTTTAGCGGGAGCAGCACAGATACGCAGTATTTT. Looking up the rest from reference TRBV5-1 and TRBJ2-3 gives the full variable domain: KAGVTQTPRYLIKTRGQQVTLSCSPISGHRSVSWYQQTPGQGLQFLFEYFSETQRNKGNFPGRFSGRQFSNSRSEMNVSTLELGDSALYLCASTDFSGSSTDTQYFGPGTRLTVL.

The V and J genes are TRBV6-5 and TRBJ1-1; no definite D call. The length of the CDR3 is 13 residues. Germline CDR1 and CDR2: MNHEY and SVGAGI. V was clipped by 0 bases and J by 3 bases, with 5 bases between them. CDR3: CASSYSRDTEAFF. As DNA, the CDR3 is TGTGCCAGCAGTTACTCGAGGGACACTGAAGCTTTCTTT.

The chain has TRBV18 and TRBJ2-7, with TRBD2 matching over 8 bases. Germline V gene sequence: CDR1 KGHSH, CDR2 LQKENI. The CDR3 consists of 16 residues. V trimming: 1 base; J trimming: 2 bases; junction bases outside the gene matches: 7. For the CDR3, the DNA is TGTGCCAGCTCACCACAGGGGACTAGTAGCCCCTACGAGCAGTACTTC. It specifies CASSPQGTSSPYEQYF.

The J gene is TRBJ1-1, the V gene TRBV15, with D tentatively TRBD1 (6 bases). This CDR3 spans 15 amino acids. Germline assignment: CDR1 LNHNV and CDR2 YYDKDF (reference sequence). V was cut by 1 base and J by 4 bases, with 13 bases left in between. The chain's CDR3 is CATSRGGWGRTEAFF. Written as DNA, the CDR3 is TGTGCCACCAGCAGAGGGGGCTGGGGGCGCACTGAAGCTTTCTTT.

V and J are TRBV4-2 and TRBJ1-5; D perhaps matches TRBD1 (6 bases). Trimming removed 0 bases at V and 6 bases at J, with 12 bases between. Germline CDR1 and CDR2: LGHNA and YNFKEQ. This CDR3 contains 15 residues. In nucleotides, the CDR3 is TGTGCCAGCAGCCAAGAGGGGGCCAGAGGTCAGCCCCAGCATTTT. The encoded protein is CASSQEGARGQPQHF.

CDR3 nucleotide sequence: TGTGCCAGCAGTGCTAGCGGGAGAGGGGAGCAGTTCTTC. This translates into CASSASGRGEQFF. The chain is built from TRBV28 and TRBJ2-1; 10 nucleotides align to TRBD2. The CDR3 has 13 residues. The germline CDR1 and CDR2 sequences are MDHEN and SYDVKM. V was clipped by 5 bases and J by 10 bases; unmatched bases: 5.

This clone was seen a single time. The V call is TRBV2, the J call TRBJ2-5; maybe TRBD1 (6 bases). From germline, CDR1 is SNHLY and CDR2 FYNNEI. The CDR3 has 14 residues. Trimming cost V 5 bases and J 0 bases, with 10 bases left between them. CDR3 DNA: TGTGCCAGCAGTTTCGACAGGAACCAAGAGACCCAGTACTTC. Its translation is CASSFDRNQETQYF. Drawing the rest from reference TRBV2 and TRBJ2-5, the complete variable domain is EPEVTQTPSHQVTQMGQEVILRCVPISNHLYFYWYRQILGQKVEFLVSFYNNEISEKSEIFDDQFSVERPDGSNFTLKIRSTKLEDSAMYFCASSFDRNQETQYFGPGTRLLVL.

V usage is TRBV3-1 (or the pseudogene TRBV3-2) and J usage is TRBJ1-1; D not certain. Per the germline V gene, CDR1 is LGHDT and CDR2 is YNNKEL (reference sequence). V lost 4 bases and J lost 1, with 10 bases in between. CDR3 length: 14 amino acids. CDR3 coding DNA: TGTGCCAGCAGCCCCCCTTTACAGAACACTGAAGCTTTCTTT. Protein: CASSPPLQNTEAFF.

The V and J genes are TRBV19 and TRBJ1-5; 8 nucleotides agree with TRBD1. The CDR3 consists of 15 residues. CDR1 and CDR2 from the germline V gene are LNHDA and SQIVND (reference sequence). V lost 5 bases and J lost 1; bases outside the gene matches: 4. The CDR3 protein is CASSLRDRSNQPQHF. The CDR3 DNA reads TGTGCCAGTAGTCTTCGGGACAGGAGCAATCAGCCCCAGCATTTT.

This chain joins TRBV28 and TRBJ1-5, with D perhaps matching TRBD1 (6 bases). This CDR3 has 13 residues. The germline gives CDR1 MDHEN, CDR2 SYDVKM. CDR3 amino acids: CAATGGFNQPQHF. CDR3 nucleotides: TGTGCTGCGACAGGTGGGTTCAATCAGCCCCAGCATTTT.

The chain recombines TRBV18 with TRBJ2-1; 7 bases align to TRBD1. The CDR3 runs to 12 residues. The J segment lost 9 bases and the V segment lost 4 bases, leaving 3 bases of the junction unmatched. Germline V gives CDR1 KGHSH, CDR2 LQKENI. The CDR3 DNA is TGTGCCAGCTCACTCGACAGGGTTGAGCAGTTCTTC. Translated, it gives CASSLDRVEQFF.

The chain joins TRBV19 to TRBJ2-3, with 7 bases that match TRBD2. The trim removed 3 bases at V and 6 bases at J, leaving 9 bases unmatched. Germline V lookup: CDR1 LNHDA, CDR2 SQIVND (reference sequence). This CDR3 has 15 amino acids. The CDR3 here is CASSIAGVGMDTQYF. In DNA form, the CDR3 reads TGTGCCAGTAGTATTGCGGGAGTGGGGATGGATACGCAGTATTTT.

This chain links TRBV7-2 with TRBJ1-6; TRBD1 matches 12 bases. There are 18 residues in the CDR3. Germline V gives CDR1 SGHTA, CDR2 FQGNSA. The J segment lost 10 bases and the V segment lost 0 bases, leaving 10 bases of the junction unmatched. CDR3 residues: CASSLAGDRGQRGSPLHF. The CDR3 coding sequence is TGTGCCAGCAGCTTAGCTGGGGACAGGGGGCAGAGAGGATCACCCCTCCACTTT. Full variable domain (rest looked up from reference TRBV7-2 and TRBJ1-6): GAGVSQSPSNKVTEKGKDVELRCDPISGHTALYWYRQSLGQGLEFLIYFQGNSAPDKSGLPSDRFSAERTGGSVSTLTIQRTQQEDSAVYLCASSLAGDRGQRGSPLHFGNGTRLTVT.

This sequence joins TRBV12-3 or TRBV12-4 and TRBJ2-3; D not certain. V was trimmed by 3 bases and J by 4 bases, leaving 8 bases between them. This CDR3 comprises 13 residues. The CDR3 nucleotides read TGTGCCAGCAGTTTGGTAGTGCCAGATACGCAGTATTTT. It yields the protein CASSLVVPDTQYF.

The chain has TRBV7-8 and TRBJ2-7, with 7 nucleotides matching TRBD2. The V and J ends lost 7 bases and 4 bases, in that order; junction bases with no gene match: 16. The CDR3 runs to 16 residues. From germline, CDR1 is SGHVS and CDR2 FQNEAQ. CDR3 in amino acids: CASTTGGGTGEYEQYF. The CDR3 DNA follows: TGTGCCAGCACCACGGGAGGCGGTACGGGGGAGTACGAGCAGTACTTC.

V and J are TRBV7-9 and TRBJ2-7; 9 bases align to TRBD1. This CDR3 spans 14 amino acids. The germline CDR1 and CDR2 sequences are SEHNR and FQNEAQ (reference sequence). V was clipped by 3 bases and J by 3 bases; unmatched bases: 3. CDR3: CASSLDRGVYEQYF. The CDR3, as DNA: TGTGCCAGCAGCTTGGACAGGGGCGTCTACGAGCAGTACTTC.

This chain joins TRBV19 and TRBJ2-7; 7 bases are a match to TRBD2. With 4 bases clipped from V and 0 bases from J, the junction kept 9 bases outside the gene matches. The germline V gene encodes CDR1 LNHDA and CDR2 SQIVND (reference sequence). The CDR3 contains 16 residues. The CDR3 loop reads CASSTTLSGYSYEQYF. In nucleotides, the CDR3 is TGTGCCAGTAGTACAACTCTTAGCGGGTACTCCTACGAGCAGTACTTC.

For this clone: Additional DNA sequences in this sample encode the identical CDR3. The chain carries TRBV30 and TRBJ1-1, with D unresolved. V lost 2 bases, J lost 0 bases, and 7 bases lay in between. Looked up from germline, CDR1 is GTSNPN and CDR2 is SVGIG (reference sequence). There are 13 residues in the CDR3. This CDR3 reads CAWSTGVNTEAFF. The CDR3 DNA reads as TGTGCCTGGAGTACCGGGGTGAACACTGAAGCTTTCTTT.

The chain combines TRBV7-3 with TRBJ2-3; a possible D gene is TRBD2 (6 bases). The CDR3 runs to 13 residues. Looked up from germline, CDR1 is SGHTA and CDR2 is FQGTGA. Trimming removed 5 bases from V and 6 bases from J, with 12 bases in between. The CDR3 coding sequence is TGTGCCAGCAGCGCCGCGGCGGGGGATACGCAGTATTTT. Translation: CASSAAAGDTQYF.

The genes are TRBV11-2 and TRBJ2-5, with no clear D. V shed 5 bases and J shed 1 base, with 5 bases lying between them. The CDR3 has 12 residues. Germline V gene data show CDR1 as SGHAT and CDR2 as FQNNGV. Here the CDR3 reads CASSPVQETQYF. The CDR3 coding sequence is TGTGCCAGCAGCCCCGTCCAAGAGACCCAGTACTTC.

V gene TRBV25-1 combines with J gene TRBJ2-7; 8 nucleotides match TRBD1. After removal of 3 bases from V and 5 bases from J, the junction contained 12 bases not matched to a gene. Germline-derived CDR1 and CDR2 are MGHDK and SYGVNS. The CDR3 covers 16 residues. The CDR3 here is CASSDPQWQGANEQYF. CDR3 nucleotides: TGTGCCAGCAGTGACCCTCAGTGGCAGGGGGCCAACGAGCAGTACTTC.

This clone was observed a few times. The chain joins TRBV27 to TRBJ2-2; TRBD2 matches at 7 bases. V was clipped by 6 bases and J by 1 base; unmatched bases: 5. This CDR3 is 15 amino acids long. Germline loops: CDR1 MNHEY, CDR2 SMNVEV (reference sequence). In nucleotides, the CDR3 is TGTGCCAGCAGGGCACTAGCGTTGAACACCGGGGAGCTGTTTTTT. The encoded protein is CASRALALNTGELFF.

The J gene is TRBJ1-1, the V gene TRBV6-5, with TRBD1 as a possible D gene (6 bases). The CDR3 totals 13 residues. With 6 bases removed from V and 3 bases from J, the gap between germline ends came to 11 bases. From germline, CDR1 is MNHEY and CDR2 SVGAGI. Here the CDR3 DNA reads TGTGCCAGCAGCCCCAGGGGAGACACTGAAGCTTTCTTT. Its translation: CASSPRGDTEAFF.